The 8 T cell receptor beta chains in this list originate from one sample, sequenced in a study of siplizumab effects on memory and regulatory T cells. Clones were read by immunoSEQ multiplex PCR, and TCRdb kept only the in-frame ones, dropping some. The table lists about 87,000 clones, 87% of them singletons. Sequenced: Tregs sorted from blood. These receptors all come from a human donor in good health.

The chain joins TRBV5-1 to TRBJ2-1, with a weak D call TRBD1 (6 bases). V was cut by 4 bases and J by 1 base, with 15 bases left in between. Germline V lookup: CDR1 SGHRS, CDR2 YFSETQ. The CDR3 runs to 16 residues. The chain's CDR3 is CASSKTGWMSYNEQFF. The DNA for the CDR3 is TGCGCCAGCAGCAAAACAGGGTGGATGTCCTACAATGAGCAGTTCTTC.

The V and J genes are TRBV5-6 and TRBJ1-2; D gene unclear. Germline-derived CDR1 and CDR2 are SGHDT and YYEEEE. The CDR3 is 15 amino acids. V lost 1 base, J lost 1 base, and 11 bases lay in between. The CDR3 loop reads CASSLRAARNYGYTF. CDR3 DNA: TGTGCCAGCAGCTTGAGGGCCGCCCGTAACTATGGCTACACCTTC.

This clone turned up a few times. V is TRBV11-1 and J is TRBJ2-3, with 9 bases lining up with TRBD2. This CDR3 is built from 16 residues. The junction had 6 bases not matched to a gene; V was cut back by 3 bases and J by 2 bases. Germline CDR1 reads SGHAT; CDR2 reads FQDESV (reference sequence). The CDR3, as DNA: TGTGCCAGCAGCTTGGTAGCGGGGGCCAACACAGATACGCAGTATTTT. Residues: CASSLVAGANTDTQYF.

This clone occurred once. This chain links TRBV10-3 with TRBJ2-5; the D is unclear. This CDR3 has 12 residues. Germline lookup yields CDR1 ENHRY and CDR2 SYGVKD. Trimming shortened V by 4 bases and J by 5 bases, and 8 bases separated the two germline ends. Written as DNA, the CDR3 is TGTGCCATCAGTGGTGGCGGCGAGACCCAGTACTTC. Encoded protein: CAISGGGETQYF.

The chain employs TRBV11-2 and TRBJ2-3, with a weak D call TRBD2 (7 bases). The CDR3 loop spans 13 amino acids. V shed 4 bases and J shed 5 bases, with 10 bases lying between them. Looked up from germline, CDR1 is SGHAT and CDR2 is FQNNGV. The CDR3 sequence is CASSWGGQDTQYF. CDR3 bases: TGTGCCAGCAGCTGGGGGGGCCAAGATACGCAGTATTTT.

DNA for the CDR3: TGTGCCAGCACCCAAGACCTTCAGGGGAACACTGAAGCTTTCTTT. Protein sequence: CASTQDLQGNTEAFF. The gene calls are TRBV9 and TRBJ1-1; a possible D gene is TRBD1 (5 bases). With 6 bases removed from V and 1 base from J, the gap between germline ends came to 16 bases. The CDR3 is made up of 15 amino acids. Looked up from germline, CDR1 is SGDLS and CDR2 is YYNGEE.

This sequence joins TRBV5-1 and TRBJ1-5; 9 bases are a match to TRBD1. CDR3 length equals 15 residues. CDR1 SGHRS and CDR2 YFSETQ come from the germline V gene. With 0 bases clipped from V and 4 bases from J, the junction kept 2 bases outside the gene matches. As DNA, the CDR3 is TGCGCCAGCAGCTTGGGGACAGGGGCGAATCAGCCCCAGCATTTT. Translating it yields CASSLGTGANQPQHF.

This clone was found a few times. This chain joins TRBV7-9 and TRBJ1-2; possibly TRBD1 for D (5 bases). The V gene lost 3 bases and the J gene lost 6 bases, with 11 bases spanning the gap. CDR3 length: 13 residues. In germline, CDR1 is SEHNR, CDR2 FQNEAQ (reference sequence). The CDR3 is CASSLIRADGYTF. DNA for the CDR3: TGTGCCAGCAGCTTGATCAGGGCAGATGGCTACACCTTC.